This passage covers 8 T cell receptor beta chains from one sample sequenced in a study of blood T cell repertoires in COVID-19. Profiling relied on immunoSEQ multiplex PCR, and the TCRdb table lists in-frame clones only, not all of them. The data hold around 310,000 clones, with roughly nine tenths observed a single time. The sequenced sample consisted of PBMCs or T cells enriched from blood (not recorded which). Receptor source: a woman between 25 and 40 years old who had recovered from COVID-19.

The count of this clone is one. The chain recombines TRBV9 with TRBJ2-2; D is undetermined. Germline values: CDR1 SGDLS, CDR2 YYNGEE. This CDR3 has 17 residues. The ends were cut back, 3 bases at V and 0 bases at J, with 15 bases in the middle. As DNA, the CDR3 is TGTGCCAGCAGCGGAAGCCTGACAACAGCGAACACCGGGGAGCTGTTTTTT. Translated, it gives CASSGSLTTANTGELFF.

This clone came up once. CDR3 residues: CASSQTGTGDWNGYTF. The CDR3 DNA reads TGTGCCAGCAGCCAAACCGGGACAGGGGATTGGAATGGCTACACCTTC. This chain connects TRBV3-1 (or the pseudogene TRBV3-2) to TRBJ1-2, with TRBD1 matching 10 bases. The J segment lost 6 bases and the V segment lost 2 bases, leaving 9 bases of the junction unmatched. CDR1 is LGHDT, CDR2 YNNKEL, per germline (reference sequence). The CDR3 spans 16 residues.

This clone was detected only once. The chain employs TRBV5-1 and TRBJ1-5; a possible D gene is TRBD1 (6 bases). The CDR3 contains 15 residues. Per germline, CDR1 SGHRS and CDR2 YFSETQ. Deletions cut 4 bases from V and 5 bases from J, with 16 bases between. The CDR3 reads CASSPMGGPYQPQHF. The CDR3 region has the DNA TGCGCCAGCAGCCCCATGGGGGGGCCCTATCAGCCCCAGCATTTT.

This sequence joins TRBV3-1 (or the pseudogene TRBV3-2) and TRBJ2-1; 8 bases match TRBD2. Losses at the gene ends were 0 bases for V and 1 base for J; bases not matched to a gene: 5. Germline V gives CDR1 LGHDT, CDR2 YNNKEL (reference sequence). This CDR3 has 17 residues. The CDR3 nucleotides read TGTGCCAGCAGCCAAGATCTTAGCGGGATGTCCTACAATGAGCAGTTCTTC. Translated: CASSQDLSGMSYNEQFF.

This clone was observed a few times. The rearrangement links TRBV6-2 or TRBV6-3 to TRBJ2-2; 9 bases agree with TRBD1. Per germline, CDR1 MNHEY and CDR2 SVGEGT. CDR3 length: 16 residues. The V and J ends lost 5 bases and 3 bases, in that order; junction bases with no gene match: 7. CDR3 loop: CASSIRDRVHTGELFF. The DNA of the CDR3 is TGTGCCAGCAGTATCCGGGACAGGGTCCACACCGGGGAGCTGTTTTTT.

The V call is TRBV28, the J call TRBJ2-2, with 12 bases that match TRBD2. Germline CDR1 is MDHEN and CDR2 is SYDVKM. CDR3 size: 16 residues. V lost 6 bases to trimming and J lost 6 bases; unmatched junction nucleotides: 8. The CDR3 DNA sequence: TGTGCCAGCAGCCTTGGCGGACTAGCGGGACCCGGGGAGCTGTTTTTT. It specifies CASSLGGLAGPGELFF.

The V gene is TRBV18, the J gene TRBJ1-2, with 7 bases lining up with TRBD1. From germline, CDR1 is KGHSH and CDR2 LQKENI. V lost 4 bases to trimming and J lost 2 bases; unmatched junction nucleotides: 4. This CDR3 has 14 residues. In DNA, the CDR3 is TGTGCCAGCTCACTCACGGGACAGAACTATGGCTACACCTTC. This translates into CASSLTGQNYGYTF.

This clone came up once. CDR3: CASIRWGGETEAFF. The CDR3 coding sequence is TGTGCCAGCATAAGGTGGGGGGGTGAAACTGAAGCTTTCTTT. The chain recombines TRBV19 with TRBJ1-1, with a possible D match to TRBD1 (5 bases). This CDR3 region has 14 residues. Germline values: CDR1 LNHDA, CDR2 SQIVND (reference sequence). The V end lost 9 bases, the J end lost 5 bases, and 19 bases lay between the germline ends.